This is a list of T cell receptor beta chains from one sample in a study of control samples from healthy donors and cancer patients. Data came from immunoSEQ multiplex PCR; TCRdb stores just in-frame clones and leaves some out. The table lists roughly 20,000 clones, about four fifths of them singletons. Material: PBMCs. The source is an older man with head and neck cancer. Both conserved end residues are part of each CDR3. D genes are given only for firm matches. Clone size appears in some rows only: once, few, many, or a class for an expanded clone.

j_call,d_call,v_call,clone_size,cdr3_nt,cdr3_aa
TRBJ1-1,TRBD1,TRBV9,.,TGTGCCAGCAGCGTTGGGTGGGGGACAGGGGGTTCTGAAGCTTTCTTT,CASSVGWGTGGSEAFF
TRBJ2-7,.,TRBV10-2,.,TGCGCCAGCAGTGAGTACGGGACAAGCTACGAGCAGTACTTC,CASSEYGTSYEQYF
TRBJ2-7,.,TRBV5-4,.,TGTGCCAGCAGCTTGGGCCCAGGTTCCTACGAGCAGTACTTC,CASSLGPGSYEQYF
TRBJ2-1,.,TRBV28,.,TGTGCCAGCAGTTTCATGGGTCCCGGTAACAATGAGCAGTTCTTC,CASSFMGPGNNEQFF
TRBJ2-5,TRBD2,TRBV11-1,.,TGTGCCAGCAGCCCCCCCGGACTAGAAGAGACCCAGTACTTC,CASSPPGLEETQYF
TRBJ1-2,.,TRBV11-2,.,TGTGCCAGCAGCTTAGGACGGAATAACTATGGCTACACCTTC,CASSLGRNNYGYTF
TRBJ1-5,TRBD1,TRBV19,.,TGTGCCAGTAGTAGGCCCATGGACAGGGCGGGGTATAGCAATCAGCCCCAGCATTTT,CASSRPMDRAGYSNQPQHF
TRBJ2-3,.,TRBV2,.,TGTGCCAGCAGTGAAGATCGAGATACGCAGTATTTT,CASSEDRDTQYF
TRBJ2-7,.,TRBV28,.,TGTGCCAGCTCCCCGACAGGTAACTACGAGCAGTACTTC,CASSPTGNYEQYF
TRBJ1-1,.,TRBV6-5,few,TGTGCCAGCAGTTACTCGGGGGGCACTGAAGCTTTCTTT,CASSYSGGTEAFF
TRBJ2-1,.,TRBV2,.,TGTGCCTGTATCTTGGGCAGCTCCTACAATGAGCAGTTCTTC,CACILGSSYNEQFF
TRBJ2-7,TRBD2,TRBV3-1/TRBV3-2,.,TGTGCCAGCAGCCAAGACATAGTTTGGACTAGCGGGAAACACGAGCAGTACTTC,CASSQDIVWTSGKHEQYF
TRBJ2-3,TRBD2,TRBV6-2/TRBV6-3,.,TGTGCCAGCAGTACAGCGGGAGGTGGAGATACGCAGTATTTT,CASSTAGGGDTQYF
TRBJ1-4,TRBD1,TRBV7-8,.,TGTGCCAGCAGCAGGACAGGGCCTAATGAAAAACTGTTTTTT,CASSRTGPNEKLFF
TRBJ2-1,TRBD2,TRBV5-1,.,TGCGCCAATACCGGGACTAGCGGGATTTTACCTCCCTACAATGAGCAGTTCTTC,CANTGTSGILPPYNEQFF
TRBJ2-3,.,TRBV18,.,TGTGCCAGCTCACCACCTACGGAGAGGGATACGCAGTATTTT,CASSPPTERDTQYF
TRBJ1-4,.,TRBV7-8,.,TGTGCCAGCAGCTCGTACGGGGGGGCAGGTGAAAAACTGTTTTTT,CASSSYGGAGEKLFF
TRBJ1-1,TRBD1,TRBV11-3,.,TGTGCCAGCAGCCAGGACAGGCACACTGAAGCTTTCTTT,CASSQDRHTEAFF
TRBJ1-2,TRBD1,TRBV19,.,TGTGCCAGTAAGACCACGGACAGGGGAAAATATGGCTACACCTTC,CASKTTDRGKYGYTF
TRBJ1-2,.,TRBV9,.,TGTGCCAGCAGTCTCGACGGTGGCTATGGCTACACCTTC,CASSLDGGYGYTF
TRBJ1-2,.,TRBV2,.,TGTGCCAGCAGTTCTGGGGTGACATTGACCTTTAACTATGGCTACACCTTC,CASSSGVTLTFNYGYTF
TRBJ2-5,.,TRBV6-2/TRBV6-3,.,TGTGCCAGCAGTTCGGACTACATAGAGACCCAGTACTTC,CASSSDYIETQYF
TRBJ1-5,.,TRBV6-2/TRBV6-3,once,TGTGCCAGCGGCCGGGGGGGTAGCAATCAGCCCCAGCATTTT,CASGRGGSNQPQHF
TRBJ2-5,TRBD2,TRBV14,.,TGTGCCAGCAGCCACTGGACTAGCGGGAGCCTAACGCAAGAGACCCAGTACTTC,CASSHWTSGSLTQETQYF
TRBJ1-5,.,TRBV7-6,.,TGTGCCAGCAGCTTAGCCCCCAATCAGCCCCAGCATTTT,CASSLAPNQPQHF
TRBJ1-1,.,TRBV30,few,TGTGCCTGGAGTCCCCTGGGGCAGCTGAACACTGAAGCTTTCTTT,CAWSPLGQLNTEAFF
TRBJ1-5,.,TRBV7-3,.,TGTGCCAGCAGCTTAAAAGACCACGGGGGCCAGCCCCAGCATTTT,CASSLKDHGGQPQHF
TRBJ2-1,TRBD1,TRBV24-1,.,TGTGCCACCAGTGATCCCGACAGGGGGAGGGATTTGGAGCAGTTCTTC,CATSDPDRGRDLEQFF
TRBJ2-7,.,TRBV2,.,TGTGCCAGCAGTGAAGCGCATCCGGGAGCCGCCTACGAGCAGTACTTC,CASSEAHPGAAYEQYF